This T cell receptor (beta chain) is from a study of identical twins. Regarding this clonotype: Its antigen is undetermined. One junction end disagrees with the germline gene, perhaps due to a read error.

Study conclusions and caveats: For out-of-frame alpha sequences shared by twins, low generation probability was in excess. With abundant cord blood beta clonotypes, insertions were fewer; memory repertoires showed no such pattern. Models came in too low on out-of-frame TCR alpha sharing in monozygotic twins.

This CDR3 contains 14 residues. Germline V gives CDR1 LGHDT, CDR2 YNNKEL (reference sequence). Template switching supplied a universal primer site; unique molecular identifiers were carried on the cDNA. TCRdb reanalysed the 5' RACE reads using MiXCR and keeps one entry per CDR3 protein. The repertoire has approximately 530,000 distinct CDR3 sequences, about 20% of them found once; the top ten carry roughly 0.5%. These sequences were also reported in another study, on yellow fever vaccine responses in identical twins.

This receptor was identified in a woman younger than 30 in good health. Specimen: CD4+ T cells sorted from blood. The genes are TRBV3-1 and TRBJ2-7, with TRBD1 matching over 7 bases. CDR3 sequence: CAGSQQGISYEQYF. The CDR3 nucleotides are TGTGCCGGCAGCCAACAGGGGATCTCCTACGAGCAGTACTTC.